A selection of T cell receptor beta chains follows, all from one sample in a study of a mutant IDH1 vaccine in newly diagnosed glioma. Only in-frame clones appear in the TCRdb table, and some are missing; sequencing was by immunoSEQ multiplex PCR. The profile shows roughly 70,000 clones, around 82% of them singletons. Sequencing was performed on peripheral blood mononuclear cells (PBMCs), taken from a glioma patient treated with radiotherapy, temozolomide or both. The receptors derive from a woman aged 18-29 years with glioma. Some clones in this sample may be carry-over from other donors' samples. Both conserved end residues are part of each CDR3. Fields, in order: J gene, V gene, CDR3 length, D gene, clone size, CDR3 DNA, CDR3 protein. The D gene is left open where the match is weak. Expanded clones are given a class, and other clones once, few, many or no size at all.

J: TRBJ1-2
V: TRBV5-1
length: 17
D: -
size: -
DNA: TGCGCCAGCAGCTTGGGGGGGGCCGCCGTTGGACTTTATGGCTACACCTTC
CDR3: CASSLGGAAVGLYGYTF

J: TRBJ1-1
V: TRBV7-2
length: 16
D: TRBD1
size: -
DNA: TGTGCCAGCAGCTTAGAGGGACCACAGGGGGCTCCTGAAGCTTTCTTT
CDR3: CASSLEGPQGAPEAFF

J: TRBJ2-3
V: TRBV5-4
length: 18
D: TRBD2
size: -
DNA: TGTGCCAGCAGCCCTCCGGGACTAGCGGGGGGACCCACAGATACGCAGTATTTT
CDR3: CASSPPGLAGGPTDTQYF

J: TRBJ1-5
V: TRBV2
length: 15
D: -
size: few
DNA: TGTGCCAGCAGTTCTCAGGGATTTAGCAATCAGCCCCAGCATTTT
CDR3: CASSSQGFSNQPQHF

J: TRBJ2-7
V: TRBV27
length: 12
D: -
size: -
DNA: TGTGCCAGCGGGGGGACGTCCTACGAGCAGTACTTC
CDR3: CASGGTSYEQYF

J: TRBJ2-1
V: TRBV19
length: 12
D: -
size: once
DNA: TGTGCCAGTAATACGGGCTACAATGAGCAGTTCTTC
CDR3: CASNTGYNEQFF

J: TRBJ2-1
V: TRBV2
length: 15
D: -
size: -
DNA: TGTGCCAGCAGTGAACCCCAGGGGATGGGCAATGAGCAGTTCTTC
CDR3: CASSEPQGMGNEQFF

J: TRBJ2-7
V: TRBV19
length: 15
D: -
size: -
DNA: TGTGCCAGTAGTAATTCGGGTTGGGCGGCCTACGAGCAGTACTTC
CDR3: CASSNSGWAAYEQYF

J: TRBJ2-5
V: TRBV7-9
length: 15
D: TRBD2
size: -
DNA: TGTGCCAGCAGCTTAGCCGCTAGCGGAAAAGAGACCCAGTACTTC
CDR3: CASSLAASGKETQYF

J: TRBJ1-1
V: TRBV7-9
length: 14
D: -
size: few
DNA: TGTGCCAGCGCGTCCGGGGGGGAGGGTCCTGAAGCTTTCTTT
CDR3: CASASGGEGPEAFF

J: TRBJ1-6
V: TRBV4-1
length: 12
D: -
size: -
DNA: TGCGCCTCGCGCGAATGGGGATCACCCCTCCACTTT
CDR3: CASREWGSPLHF

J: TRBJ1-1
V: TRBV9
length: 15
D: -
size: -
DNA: TGTGCCAGCAGCTTGGGGCGAGGGTCGGACACTGAAGCTTTCTTT
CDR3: CASSLGRGSDTEAFF

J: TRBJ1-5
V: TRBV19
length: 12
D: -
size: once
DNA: TGTGCCAGTAGCCCCCCCGGCCAGGCTCAGCATTTT
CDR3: CASSPPGQAQHF

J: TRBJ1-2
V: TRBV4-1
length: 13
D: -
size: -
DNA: TGCGCCAGCAGCCAAGTGGTACAGAACGGCTACACCTTC
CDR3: CASSQVVQNGYTF

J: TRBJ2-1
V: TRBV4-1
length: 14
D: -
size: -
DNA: TGCGCCAGCAGCCACCCAGGACCCTCCAATGAGCAGTTCTTC
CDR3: CASSHPGPSNEQFF

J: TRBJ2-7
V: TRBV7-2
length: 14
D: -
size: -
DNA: TGTGCCAGCAGCTTGCGTCAGAGCTCCTACGAGCAGTACTTC
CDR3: CASSLRQSSYEQYF

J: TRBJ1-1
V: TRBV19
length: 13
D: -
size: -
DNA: TGTGCCAGTAGTATAGTGGTGAACACTGAAGCTTTCTTT
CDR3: CASSIVVNTEAFF

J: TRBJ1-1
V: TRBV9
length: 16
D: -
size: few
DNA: TGTGCCAGCAGCGTATCCCGGACAGCCCCGAACACTGAAGCTTTCTTT
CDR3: CASSVSRTAPNTEAFF

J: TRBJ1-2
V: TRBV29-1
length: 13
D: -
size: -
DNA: TGCAGCGTTGCCCGAGGGGGGAACTATGGCTACACCTTC
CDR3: CSVARGGNYGYTF

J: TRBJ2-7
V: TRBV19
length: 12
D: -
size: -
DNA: TGTGCCAGTAGCTCTGGGGCCTACGAGCAGTACTTC
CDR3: CASSSGAYEQYF

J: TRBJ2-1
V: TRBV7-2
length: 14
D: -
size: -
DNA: TGTGCCAGCAGCTTAGTCCGGGTATACAATGAGCAGTTCTTC
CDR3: CASSLVRVYNEQFF

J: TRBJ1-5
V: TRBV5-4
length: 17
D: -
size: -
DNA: TGTGCCAGCAGCTACCCCCGGACAGACCAAGGGCGTCAGCCCCAGCATTTT
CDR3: CASSYPRTDQGRQPQHF

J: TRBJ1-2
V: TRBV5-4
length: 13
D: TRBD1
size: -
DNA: TGTGCCACGAACCCCCCGACAGGGAATGGCTACACCTTC
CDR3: CATNPPTGNGYTF

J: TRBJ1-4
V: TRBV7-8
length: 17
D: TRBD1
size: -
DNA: TGTGCCAGCAGCTTGCCCTTCTTCCAGGACAGGGTGAAAAAACTGTTTTTT
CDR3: CASSLPFFQDRVKKLFF

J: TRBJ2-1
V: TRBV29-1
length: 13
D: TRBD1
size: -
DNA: TGCAGCGTTTTCCGGGACAGTTACAATGAGCAGTTCTTC
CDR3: CSVFRDSYNEQFF

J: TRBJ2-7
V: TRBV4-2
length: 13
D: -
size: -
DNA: TGTGCCAGCAGCCACCAGGGAAAGTACGAGCAGTACTTC
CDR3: CASSHQGKYEQYF

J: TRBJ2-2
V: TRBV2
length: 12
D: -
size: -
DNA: TGTGCCAGCAAATCGAACACCGGGGAGCTGTTTTTT
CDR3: CASKSNTGELFF

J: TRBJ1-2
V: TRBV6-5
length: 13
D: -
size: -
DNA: TGTGCCAGCAGTCCCAGAGGAAGCTATGGCTACACCTTC
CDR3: CASSPRGSYGYTF

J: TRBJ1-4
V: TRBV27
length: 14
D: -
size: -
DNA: TGTGCCAGCCACTGTGTGGGGTATTGTGAAAAACTGTTTTTT
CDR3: CASHCVGYCEKLFF

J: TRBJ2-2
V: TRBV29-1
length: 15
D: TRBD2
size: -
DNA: TGCAGCGCCGGTGCACTAGCGGGGAACACCGGGGAGCTGTTTTTT
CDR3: CSAGALAGNTGELFF

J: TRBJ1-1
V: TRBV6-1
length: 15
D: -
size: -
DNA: TGTGCCAGCAGTGACAGGGCCGGGGTCAACACTGAAGCTTTCTTT
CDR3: CASSDRAGVNTEAFF

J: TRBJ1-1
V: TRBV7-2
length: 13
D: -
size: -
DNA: TGTGCCAGCAGCTTAGCTGAGCGGACTGAAGCTTTCTTT
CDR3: CASSLAERTEAFF

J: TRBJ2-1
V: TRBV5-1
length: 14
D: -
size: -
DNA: TGCGCCAGCACCCGCGGAGGTTTCGAGGATGAGCAGTTCTTC
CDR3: CASTRGGFEDEQFF

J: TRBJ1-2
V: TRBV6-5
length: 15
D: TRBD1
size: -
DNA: TGTGCCAGCAGTTCCCGGACAGGGGGCTTCTATGGCTACACCTTC
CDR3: CASSSRTGGFYGYTF

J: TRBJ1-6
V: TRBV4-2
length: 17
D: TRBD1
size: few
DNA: TGTGCCAGCAGCCAAGTTCCTCTGGGACAGGGCGCCGCACCCCTCCACTTT
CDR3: CASSQVPLGQGAAPLHF

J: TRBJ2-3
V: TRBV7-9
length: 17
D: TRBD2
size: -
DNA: TGTGCCAGCAGCTTCTACACCGGGACTAGCGGGTCGAATACGCAGTATTTT
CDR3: CASSFYTGTSGSNTQYF

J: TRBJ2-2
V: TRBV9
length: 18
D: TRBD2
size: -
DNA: TGTGCCAGCAGCGTAGCTAATCTAGCGGGGGGGAACACCGGGGAGCTGTTTTTT
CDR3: CASSVANLAGGNTGELFF

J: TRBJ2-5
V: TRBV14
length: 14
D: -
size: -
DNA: TGTGCCAGCAGCCAAGATGGTAGGGGAGAGACCCAGTACTTC
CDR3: CASSQDGRGETQYF

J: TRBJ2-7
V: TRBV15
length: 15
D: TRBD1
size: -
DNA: TGTGCCACCAGCAGAGAGGCAGGGGGCCTTAGGGAGCAGTACTTC
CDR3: CATSREAGGLREQYF

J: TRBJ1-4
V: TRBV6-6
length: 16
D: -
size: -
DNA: TGTGCCAGCAGTATCTTTGGACGGGGGCCAAATGAAAAACTGTTTTTT
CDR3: CASSIFGRGPNEKLFF

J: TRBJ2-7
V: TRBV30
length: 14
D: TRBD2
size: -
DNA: TGTGCCTGGAGTTTGGGAGGGACTTCCTACGAGCAGTACTTC
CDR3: CAWSLGGTSYEQYF

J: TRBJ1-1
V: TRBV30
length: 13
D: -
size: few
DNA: TGTGCCTGGGGGTACACAGGGTACACTGAAGCTTTCTTT
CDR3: CAWGYTGYTEAFF

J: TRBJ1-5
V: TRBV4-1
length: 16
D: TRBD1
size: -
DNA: TGCGCCAGCAGCCAAGGCCAGGGGGCGAATAATCAGCCCCAGCATTTT
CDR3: CASSQGQGANNQPQHF

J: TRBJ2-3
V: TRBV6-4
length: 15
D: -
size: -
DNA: TGTGCCAGCAGCCCTGGACAGACTGACACAGATACGCAGTATTTT
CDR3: CASSPGQTDTDTQYF